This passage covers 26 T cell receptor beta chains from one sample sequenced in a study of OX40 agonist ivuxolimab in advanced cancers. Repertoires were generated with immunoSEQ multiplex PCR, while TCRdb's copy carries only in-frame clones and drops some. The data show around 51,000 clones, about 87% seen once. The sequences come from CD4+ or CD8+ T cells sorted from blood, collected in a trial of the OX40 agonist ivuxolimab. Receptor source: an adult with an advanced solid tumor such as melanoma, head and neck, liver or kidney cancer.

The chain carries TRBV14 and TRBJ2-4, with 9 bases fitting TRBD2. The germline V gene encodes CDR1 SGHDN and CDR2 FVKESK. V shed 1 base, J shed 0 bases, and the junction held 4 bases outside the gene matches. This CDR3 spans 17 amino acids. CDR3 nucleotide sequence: TGTGCCAGCAGCCAAGGCCCAGCGGGAGGAGCCAAAAACATTCAGTACTTC. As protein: CASSQGPAGGAKNIQYF.

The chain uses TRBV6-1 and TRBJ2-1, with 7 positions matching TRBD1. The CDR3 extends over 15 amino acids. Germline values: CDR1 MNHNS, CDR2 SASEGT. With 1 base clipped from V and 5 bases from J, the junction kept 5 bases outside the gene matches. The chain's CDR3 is CASSEGEQGHNEQFF. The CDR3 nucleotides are TGTGCCAGCAGTGAAGGAGAACAGGGGCACAATGAGCAGTTCTTC.

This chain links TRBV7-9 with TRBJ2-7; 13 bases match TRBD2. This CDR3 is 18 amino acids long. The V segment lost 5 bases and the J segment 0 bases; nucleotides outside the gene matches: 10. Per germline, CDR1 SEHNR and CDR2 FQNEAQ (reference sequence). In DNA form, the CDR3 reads TGTGCCAGCAGCGTGGGGACTAGCGGGACTAGCCTCTCCTACGAGCAGTACTTC. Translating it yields CASSVGTSGTSLSYEQYF.

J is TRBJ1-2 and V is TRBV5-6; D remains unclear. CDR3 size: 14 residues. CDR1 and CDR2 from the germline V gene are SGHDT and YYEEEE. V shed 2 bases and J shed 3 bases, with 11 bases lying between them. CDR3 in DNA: TGTGCCAGCAGCTTCTGGCAGGTTCACTATGGCTACACCTTC. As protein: CASSFWQVHYGYTF.

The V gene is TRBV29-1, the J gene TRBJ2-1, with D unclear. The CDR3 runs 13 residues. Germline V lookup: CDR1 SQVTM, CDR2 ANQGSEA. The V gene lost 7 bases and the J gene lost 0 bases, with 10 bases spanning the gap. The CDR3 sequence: CSDLTDSYNEQFF. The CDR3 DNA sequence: TGCAGCGATTTGACTGACTCCTACAATGAGCAGTTCTTC.

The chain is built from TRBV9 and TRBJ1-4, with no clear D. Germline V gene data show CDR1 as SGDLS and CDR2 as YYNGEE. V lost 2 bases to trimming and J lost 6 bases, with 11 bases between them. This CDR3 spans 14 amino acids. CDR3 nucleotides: TGTGCCAGCAGCGTCGGGCCCAACTATGAAAAACTGTTTTTT. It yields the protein CASSVGPNYEKLFF.

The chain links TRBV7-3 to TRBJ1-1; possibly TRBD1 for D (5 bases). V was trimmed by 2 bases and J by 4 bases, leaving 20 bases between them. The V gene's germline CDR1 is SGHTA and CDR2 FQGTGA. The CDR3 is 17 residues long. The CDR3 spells CASSLRGYRQGLTEAFF. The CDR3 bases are TGTGCCAGCAGCTTACGGGGGTACAGGCAAGGCCTCACTGAAGCTTTCTTT.

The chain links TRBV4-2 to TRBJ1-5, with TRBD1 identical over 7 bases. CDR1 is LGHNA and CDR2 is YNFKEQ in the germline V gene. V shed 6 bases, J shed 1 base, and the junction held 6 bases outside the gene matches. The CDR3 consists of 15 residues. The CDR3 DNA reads TGTGCCAGCAGTCCAGACAGGGCGAGCAATCAGCCCCAGCATTTT. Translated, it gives CASSPDRASNQPQHF.

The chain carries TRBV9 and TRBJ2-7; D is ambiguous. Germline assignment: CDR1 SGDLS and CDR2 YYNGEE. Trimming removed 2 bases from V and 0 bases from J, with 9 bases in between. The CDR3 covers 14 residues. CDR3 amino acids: CASSVSGYSYEQYF. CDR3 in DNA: TGTGCCAGCAGCGTTTCCGGATACTCCTACGAGCAGTACTTC.

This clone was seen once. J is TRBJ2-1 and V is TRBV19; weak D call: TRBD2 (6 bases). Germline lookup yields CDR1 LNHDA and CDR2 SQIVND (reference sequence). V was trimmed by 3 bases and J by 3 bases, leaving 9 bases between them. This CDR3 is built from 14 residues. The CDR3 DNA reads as TGTGCCAGTAGTATCGGGGGACTCTACAATGAGCAGTTCTTC. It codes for CASSIGGLYNEQFF.

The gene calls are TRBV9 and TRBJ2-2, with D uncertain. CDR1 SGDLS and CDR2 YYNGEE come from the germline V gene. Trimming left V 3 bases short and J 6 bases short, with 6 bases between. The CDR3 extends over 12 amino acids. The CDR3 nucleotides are TGTGCCAGCAGCGCCGGACCCGGGGAGCTGTTTTTT. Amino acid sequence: CASSAGPGELFF.

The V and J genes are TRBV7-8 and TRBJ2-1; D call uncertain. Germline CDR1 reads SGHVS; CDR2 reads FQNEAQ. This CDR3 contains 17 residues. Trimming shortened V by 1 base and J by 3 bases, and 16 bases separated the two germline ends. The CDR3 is CASSLEATPRFYNEQFF. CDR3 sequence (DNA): TGTGCCAGCAGCTTAGAGGCGACTCCCCGGTTCTACAATGAGCAGTTCTTC.

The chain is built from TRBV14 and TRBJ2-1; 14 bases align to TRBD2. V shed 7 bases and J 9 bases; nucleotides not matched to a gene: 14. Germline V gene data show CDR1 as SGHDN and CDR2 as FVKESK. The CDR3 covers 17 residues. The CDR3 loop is CASTPPRGLAGGSEQFF. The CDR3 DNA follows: TGTGCCAGCACCCCCCCTCGAGGACTAGCGGGAGGCAGTGAGCAGTTCTTC.

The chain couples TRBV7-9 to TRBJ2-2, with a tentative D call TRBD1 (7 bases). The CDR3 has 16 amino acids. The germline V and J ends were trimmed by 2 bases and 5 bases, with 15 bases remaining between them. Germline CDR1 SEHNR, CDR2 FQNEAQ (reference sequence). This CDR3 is CASSLFRQGGTGELFF. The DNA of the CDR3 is TGTGCCAGCAGCTTATTTCGACAGGGAGGAACCGGGGAGCTGTTTTTT. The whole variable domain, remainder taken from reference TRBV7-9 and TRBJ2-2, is DTGVSQNPRHKITKRGQNVTFRCDPISEHNRLYWYRQTLGQGPEFLTYFQNEAQLEKSRLLSDRFSAERPKGSFSTLEIQRTEQGDSAMYLCASSLFRQGGTGELFFGEGSRLTVL.

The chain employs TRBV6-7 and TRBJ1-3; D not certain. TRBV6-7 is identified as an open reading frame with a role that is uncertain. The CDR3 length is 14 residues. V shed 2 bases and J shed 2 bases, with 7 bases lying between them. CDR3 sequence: CASSYQQTGNTIYF. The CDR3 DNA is TGTGCCAGCAGTTACCAACAAACTGGAAACACCATATATTTT.

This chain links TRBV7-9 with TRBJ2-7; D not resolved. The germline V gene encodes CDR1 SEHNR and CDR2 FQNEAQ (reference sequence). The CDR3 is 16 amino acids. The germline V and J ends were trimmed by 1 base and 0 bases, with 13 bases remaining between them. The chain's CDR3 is CASSLVFGRNSYEQYF. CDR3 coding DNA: TGTGCCAGCAGCTTAGTCTTCGGGCGGAACTCCTACGAGCAGTACTTC. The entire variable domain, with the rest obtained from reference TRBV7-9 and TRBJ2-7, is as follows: DTGVSQNPRHKITKRGQNVTFRCDPISEHNRLYWYRQTLGQGPEFLTYFQNEAQLEKSRLLSDRFSAERPKGSFSTLEIQRTEQGDSAMYLCASSLVFGRNSYEQYFGPGTRLTVT.

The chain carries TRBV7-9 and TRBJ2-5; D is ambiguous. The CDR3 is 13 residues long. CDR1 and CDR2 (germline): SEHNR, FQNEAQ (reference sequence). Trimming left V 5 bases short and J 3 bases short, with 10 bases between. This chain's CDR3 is CASSPTLKETQYF. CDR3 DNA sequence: TGTGCCAGCAGCCCGACCCTAAAAGAGACCCAGTACTTC.

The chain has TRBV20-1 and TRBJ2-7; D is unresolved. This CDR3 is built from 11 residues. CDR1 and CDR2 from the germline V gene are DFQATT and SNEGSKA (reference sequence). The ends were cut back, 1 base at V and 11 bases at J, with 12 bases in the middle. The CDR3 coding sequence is TGCAGTGCTAGAGTAAACACCCTGGAGTACTTC. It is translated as CSARVNTLEYF.

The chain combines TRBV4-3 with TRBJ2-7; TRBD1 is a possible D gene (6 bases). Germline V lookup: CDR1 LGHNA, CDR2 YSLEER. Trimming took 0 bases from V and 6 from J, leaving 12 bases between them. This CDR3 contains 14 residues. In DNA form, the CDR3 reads TGCGCCAGCAGCCAAGACAGGTGGGGGCTCGAGCAGTACTTC. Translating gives CASSQDRWGLEQYF.

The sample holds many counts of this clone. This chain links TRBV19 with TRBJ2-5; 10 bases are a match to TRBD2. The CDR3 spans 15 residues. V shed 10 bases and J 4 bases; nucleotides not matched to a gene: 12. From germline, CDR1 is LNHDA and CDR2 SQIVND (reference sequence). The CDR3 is CATGRTSGGPETQYF. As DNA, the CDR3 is TGTGCCACGGGCCGGACTAGCGGAGGGCCAGAGACCCAGTACTTC. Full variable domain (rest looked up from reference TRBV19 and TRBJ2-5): DGGITQSPKYLFRKEGQNVTLSCEQNLNHDAMYWYRQDPGQGLRLIYYSQIVNDFQKGDIAEGYSVSREKKESFPLTVTSAQKNPTAFYLCATGRTSGGPETQYFGPGTRLLVL.

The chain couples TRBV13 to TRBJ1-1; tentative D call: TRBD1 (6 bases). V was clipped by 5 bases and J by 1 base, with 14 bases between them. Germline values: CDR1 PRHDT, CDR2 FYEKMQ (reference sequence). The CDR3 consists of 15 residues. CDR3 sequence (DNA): TGTGCCAGCAGCCTTGAAGGGGGAGCGAACACTGAAGCTTTCTTT. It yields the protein CASSLEGGANTEAFF.

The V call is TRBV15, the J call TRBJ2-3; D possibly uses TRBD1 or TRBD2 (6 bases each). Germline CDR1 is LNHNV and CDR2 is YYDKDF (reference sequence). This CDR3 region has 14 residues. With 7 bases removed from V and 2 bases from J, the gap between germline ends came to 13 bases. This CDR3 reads CATKGDSYTDTQYF. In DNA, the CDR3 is TGTGCCACCAAGGGGGACTCCTACACAGATACGCAGTATTTT.

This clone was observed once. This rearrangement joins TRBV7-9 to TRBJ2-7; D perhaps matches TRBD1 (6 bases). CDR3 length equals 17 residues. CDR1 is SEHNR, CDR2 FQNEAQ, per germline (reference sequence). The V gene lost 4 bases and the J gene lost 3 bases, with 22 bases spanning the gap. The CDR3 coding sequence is TGTGCCAGCAGCTCCAACAGGGAAATGAGTGGGGGCTACGAGCAGTACTTC. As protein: CASSSNREMSGGYEQYF.

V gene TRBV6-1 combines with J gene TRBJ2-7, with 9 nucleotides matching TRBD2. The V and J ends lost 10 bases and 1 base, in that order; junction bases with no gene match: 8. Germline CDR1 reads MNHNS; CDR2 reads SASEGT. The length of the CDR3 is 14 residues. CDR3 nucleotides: TGTGCCACCGAAGAGACTAGCGGTTCCTACGAGCAGTACTTC. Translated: CATEETSGSYEQYF.

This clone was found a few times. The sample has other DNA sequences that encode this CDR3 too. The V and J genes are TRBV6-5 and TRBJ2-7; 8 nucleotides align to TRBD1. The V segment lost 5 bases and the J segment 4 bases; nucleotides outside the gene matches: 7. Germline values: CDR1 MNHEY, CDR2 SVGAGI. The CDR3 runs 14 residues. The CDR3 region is CASSPGQGKYEQYF. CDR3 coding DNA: TGTGCCAGCAGTCCAGGACAGGGCAAATACGAGCAGTACTTC.

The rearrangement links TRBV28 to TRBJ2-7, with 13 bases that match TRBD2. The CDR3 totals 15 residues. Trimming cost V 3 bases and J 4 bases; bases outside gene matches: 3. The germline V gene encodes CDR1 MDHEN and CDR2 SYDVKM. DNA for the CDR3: TGTGCCAGCAGTTTGGGACTAGCGGGAATTTACGAGCAGTACTTC. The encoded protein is CASSLGLAGIYEQYF.